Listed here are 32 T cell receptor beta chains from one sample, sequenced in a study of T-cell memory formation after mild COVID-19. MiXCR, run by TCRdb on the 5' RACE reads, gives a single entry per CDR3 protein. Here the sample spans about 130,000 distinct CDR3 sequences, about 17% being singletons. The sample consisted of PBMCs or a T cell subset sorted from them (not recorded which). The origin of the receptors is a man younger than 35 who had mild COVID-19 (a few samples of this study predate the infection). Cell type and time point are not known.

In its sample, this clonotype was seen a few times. Written as DNA, the CDR3 is TGCGCCAGCAGCTTGGGTGGGACCTCTGGGGCCAACGTCCTGACTTTC. It specifies CASSLGGTSGANVLTF. The V call is TRBV5-1, the J call TRBJ2-6; D may correspond to TRBD1 or TRBD2 (5 bases each). In germline, CDR1 is SGHRS, CDR2 YFSETQ. V gave up 0 bases and J gave up 0 bases, with 7 bases separating them. The CDR3 runs 16 residues.

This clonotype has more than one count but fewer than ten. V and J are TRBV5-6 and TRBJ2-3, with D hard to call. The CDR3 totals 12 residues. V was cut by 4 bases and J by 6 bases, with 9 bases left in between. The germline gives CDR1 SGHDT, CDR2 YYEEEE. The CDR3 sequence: CASSLAVDTQYF. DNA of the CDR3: TGTGCCAGCAGCCTGGCCGTGGATACGCAGTATTTT.

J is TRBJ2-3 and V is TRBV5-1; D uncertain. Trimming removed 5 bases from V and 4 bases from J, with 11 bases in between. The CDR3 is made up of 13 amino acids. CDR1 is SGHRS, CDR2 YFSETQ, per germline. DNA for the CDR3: TGCGCCAGCAGTCGCTACGAGGCAGATACGCAGTATTTT. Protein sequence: CASSRYEADTQYF.

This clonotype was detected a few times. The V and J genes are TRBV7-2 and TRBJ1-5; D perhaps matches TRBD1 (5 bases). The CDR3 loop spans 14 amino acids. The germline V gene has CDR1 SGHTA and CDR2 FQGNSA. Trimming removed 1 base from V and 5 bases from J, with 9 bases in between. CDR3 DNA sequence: TGTGCCAGCAGCTTAGTTGGGGGATATCAGCCCCAGCATTTT. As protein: CASSLVGGYQPQHF.

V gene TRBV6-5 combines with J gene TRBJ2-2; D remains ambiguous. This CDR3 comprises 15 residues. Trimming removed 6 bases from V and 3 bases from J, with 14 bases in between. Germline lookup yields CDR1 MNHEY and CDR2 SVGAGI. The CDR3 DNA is TGTGCCAGCAGCCTTACAGTCCCGGACACCGGGGAGCTGTTTTTT. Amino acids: CASSLTVPDTGELFF.

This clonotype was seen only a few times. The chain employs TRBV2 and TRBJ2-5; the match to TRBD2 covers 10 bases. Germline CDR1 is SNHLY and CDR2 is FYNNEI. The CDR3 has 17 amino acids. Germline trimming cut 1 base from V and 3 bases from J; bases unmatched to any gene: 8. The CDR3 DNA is TGTGCCAGCAGTGAAGGTCTAGCGGGGGCCTACAAAGAGACCCAGTACTTC. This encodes CASSEGLAGAYKETQYF. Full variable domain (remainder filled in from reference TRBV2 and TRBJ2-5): EPEVTQTPSHQVTQMGQEVILRCVPISNHLYFYWYRQILGQKVEFLVSFYNNEISEKSEIFDDQFSVERPDGSNFTLKIRSTKLEDSAMYFCASSEGLAGAYKETQYFGPGTRLLVL.

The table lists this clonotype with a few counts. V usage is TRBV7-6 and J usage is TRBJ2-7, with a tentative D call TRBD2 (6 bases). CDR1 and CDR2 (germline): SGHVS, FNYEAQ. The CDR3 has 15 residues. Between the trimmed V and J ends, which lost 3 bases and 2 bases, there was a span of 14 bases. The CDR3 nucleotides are TGTGCCAGCAGCTTCGCCGGGGGAGGAGCCTACGAGCAGTACTTC. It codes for CASSFAGGGAYEQYF.

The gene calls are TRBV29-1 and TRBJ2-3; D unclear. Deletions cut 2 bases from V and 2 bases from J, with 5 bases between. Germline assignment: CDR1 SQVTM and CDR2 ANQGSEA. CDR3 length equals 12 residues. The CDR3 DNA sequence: TGCAGCGTTGAAACCTCCACAGATACGCAGTATTTT. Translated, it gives CSVETSTDTQYF.

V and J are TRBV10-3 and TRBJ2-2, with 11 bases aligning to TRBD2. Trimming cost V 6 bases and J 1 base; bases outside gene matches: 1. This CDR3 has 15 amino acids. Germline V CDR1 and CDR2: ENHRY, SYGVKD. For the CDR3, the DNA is TGTGCCATCAGGGGGACTAGCGGGAACACCGGGGAGCTGTTTTTT. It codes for CAIRGTSGNTGELFF.

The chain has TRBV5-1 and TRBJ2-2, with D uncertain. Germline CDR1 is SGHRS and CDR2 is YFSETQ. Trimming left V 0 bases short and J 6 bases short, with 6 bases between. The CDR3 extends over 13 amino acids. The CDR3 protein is CASSLDAPGELFF. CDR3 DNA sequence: TGCGCCAGCAGCTTGGACGCACCCGGGGAGCTGTTTTTT.

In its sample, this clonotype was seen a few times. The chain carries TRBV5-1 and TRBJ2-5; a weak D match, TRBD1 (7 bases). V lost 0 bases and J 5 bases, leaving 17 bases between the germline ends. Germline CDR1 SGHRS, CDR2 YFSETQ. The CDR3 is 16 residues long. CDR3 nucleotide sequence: TGCGCCAGCAGCTTGGGGAGGGGGCTCCTCGCGGAGACCCAGTACTTC. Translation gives CASSLGRGLLAETQYF.

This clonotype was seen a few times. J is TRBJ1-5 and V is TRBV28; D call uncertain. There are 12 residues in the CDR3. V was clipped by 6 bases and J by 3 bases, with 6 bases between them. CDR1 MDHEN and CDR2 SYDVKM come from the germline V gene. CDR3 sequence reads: CASRGPNQPQHF. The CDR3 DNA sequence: TGTGCCAGCAGAGGCCCCAATCAGCCCCAGCATTTT.

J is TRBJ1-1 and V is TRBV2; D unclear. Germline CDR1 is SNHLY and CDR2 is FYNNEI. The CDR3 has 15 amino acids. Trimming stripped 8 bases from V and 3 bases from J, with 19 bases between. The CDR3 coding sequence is TGTGCCAGCCTGAGAGAAAAGACCGGGCACACTGAAGCTTTCTTT. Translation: CASLREKTGHTEAFF.

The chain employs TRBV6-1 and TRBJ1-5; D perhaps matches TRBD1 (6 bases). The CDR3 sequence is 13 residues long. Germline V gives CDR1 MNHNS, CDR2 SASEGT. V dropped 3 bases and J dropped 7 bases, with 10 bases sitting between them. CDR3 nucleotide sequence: TGTGCCAGCAGTGATGGGGGGCAACAGCCCCAGCATTTT. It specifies CASSDGGQQPQHF.

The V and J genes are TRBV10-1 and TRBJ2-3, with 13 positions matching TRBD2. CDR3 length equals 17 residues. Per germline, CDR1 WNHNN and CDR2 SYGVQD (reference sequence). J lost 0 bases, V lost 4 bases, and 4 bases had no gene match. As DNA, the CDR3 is TGCGCCAGCAGTGCCGCGGGACTAGCGGGGAGCACAGATACGCAGTATTTT. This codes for CASSAAGLAGSTDTQYF.

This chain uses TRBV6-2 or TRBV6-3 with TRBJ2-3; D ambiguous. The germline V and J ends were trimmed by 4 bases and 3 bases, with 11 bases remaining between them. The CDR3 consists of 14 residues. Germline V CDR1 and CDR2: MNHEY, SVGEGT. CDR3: CASSSRTETDTQYF. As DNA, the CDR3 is TGTGCCAGCAGTTCCAGGACGGAGACAGATACGCAGTATTTT.

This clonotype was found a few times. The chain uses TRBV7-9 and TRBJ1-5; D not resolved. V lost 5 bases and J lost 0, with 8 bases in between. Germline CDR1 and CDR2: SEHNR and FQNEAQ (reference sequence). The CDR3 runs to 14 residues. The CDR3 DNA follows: TGTGCCAGCAGCCACAGTTATAGCAATCAGCCCCAGCATTTT. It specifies CASSHSYSNQPQHF.

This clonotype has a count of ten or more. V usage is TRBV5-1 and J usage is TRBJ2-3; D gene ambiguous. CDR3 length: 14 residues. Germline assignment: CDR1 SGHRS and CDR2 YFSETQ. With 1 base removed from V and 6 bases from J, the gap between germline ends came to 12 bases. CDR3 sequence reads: CASSLLSLEDTQYF. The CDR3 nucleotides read TGCGCCAGCAGCTTGTTGTCTTTAGAGGATACGCAGTATTTT.

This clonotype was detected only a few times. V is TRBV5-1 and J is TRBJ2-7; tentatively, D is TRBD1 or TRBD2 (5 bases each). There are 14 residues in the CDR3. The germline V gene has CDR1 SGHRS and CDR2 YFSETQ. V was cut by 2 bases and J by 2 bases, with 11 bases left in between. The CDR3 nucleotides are TGCGCCAGCAGCTTAACCGGGACCACCTACGAGCAGTACTTC. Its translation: CASSLTGTTYEQYF.

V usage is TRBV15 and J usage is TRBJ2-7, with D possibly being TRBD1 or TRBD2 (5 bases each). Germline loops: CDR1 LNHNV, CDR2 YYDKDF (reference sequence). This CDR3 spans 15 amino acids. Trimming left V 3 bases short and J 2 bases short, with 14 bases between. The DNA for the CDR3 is TGTGCCACCAGCAGTGCGAGGGGAGAAACCTACGAGCAGTACGTC. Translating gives CATSSARGETYEQYV.

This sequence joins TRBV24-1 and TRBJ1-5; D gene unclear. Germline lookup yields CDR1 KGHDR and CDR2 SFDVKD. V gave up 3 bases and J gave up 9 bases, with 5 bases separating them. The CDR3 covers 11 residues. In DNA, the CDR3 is TGTGCCACCAGTGATCACGGGCCCCAGCATTTT. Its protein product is CATSDHGPQHF.

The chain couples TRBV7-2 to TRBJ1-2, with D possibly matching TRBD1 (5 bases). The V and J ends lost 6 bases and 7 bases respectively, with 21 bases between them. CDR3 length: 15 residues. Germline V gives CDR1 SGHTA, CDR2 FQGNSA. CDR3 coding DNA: TGTGCCAGCAGAGAGGGGTGGGCGGACTTGAGTGGCTACACCTTC. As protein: CASREGWADLSGYTF. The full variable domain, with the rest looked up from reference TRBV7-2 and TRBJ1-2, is GAGVSQSPSNKVTEKGKDVELRCDPISGHTALYWYRQSLGQGLEFLIYFQGNSAPDKSGLPSDRFSAERTGGSVSTLTIQRTQQEDSAVYLCASREGWADLSGYTFGSGTRLTVV.

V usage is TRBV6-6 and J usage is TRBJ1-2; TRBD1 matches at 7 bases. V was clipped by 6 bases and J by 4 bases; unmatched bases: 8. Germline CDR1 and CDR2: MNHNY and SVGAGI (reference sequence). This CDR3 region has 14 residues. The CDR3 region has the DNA TGTGCCAGCAGCACCCCGGACAGGACCTATGGCTACACCTTC. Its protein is CASSTPDRTYGYTF.

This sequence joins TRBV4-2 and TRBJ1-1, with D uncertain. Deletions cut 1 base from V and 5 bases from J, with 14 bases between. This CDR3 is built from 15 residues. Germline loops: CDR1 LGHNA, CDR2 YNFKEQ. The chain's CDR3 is CASSQGKGVDTEAFF. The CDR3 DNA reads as TGTGCCAGCAGCCAAGGGAAGGGAGTGGATACTGAAGCTTTCTTT.

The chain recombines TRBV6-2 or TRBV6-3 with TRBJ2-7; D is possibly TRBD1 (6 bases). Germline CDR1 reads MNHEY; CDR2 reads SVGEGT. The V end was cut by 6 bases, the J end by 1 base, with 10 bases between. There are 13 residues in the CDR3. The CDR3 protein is CASREDSSYEQYV. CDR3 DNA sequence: TGTGCCAGCAGGGAGGACAGTTCCTACGAGCAGTACGTC.

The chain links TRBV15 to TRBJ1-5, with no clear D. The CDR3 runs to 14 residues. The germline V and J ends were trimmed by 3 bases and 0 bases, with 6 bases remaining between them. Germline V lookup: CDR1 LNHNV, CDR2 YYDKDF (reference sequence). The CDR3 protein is CATSRVASNQPQHF. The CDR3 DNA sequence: TGTGCCACCAGCAGGGTGGCTAGCAATCAGCCCCAGCATTTT.

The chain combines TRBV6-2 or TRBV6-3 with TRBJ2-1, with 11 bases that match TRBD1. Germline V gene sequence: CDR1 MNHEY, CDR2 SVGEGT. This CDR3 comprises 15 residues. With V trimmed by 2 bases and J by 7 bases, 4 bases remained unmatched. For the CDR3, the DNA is TGTGCCAGCAGTTACCCAGGACAGGGGGCGAATGAGCAGTTCTTC. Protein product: CASSYPGQGANEQFF.

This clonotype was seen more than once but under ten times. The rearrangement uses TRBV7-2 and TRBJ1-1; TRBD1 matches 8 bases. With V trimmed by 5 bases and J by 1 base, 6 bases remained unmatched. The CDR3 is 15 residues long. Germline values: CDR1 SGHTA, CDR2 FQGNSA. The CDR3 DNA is TGTGCCAGCAGCGATACGACAGGGGCGAACACTGAAGCTTTCTTT. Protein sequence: CASSDTTGANTEAFF.

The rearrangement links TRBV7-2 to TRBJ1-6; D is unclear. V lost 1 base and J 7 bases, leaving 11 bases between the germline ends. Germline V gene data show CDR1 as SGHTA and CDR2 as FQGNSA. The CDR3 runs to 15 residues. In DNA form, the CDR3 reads TGTGCCAGCAGCTTAGAGTTCACAGCCAATTCACCCCTCCACTTT. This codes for CASSLEFTANSPLHF.

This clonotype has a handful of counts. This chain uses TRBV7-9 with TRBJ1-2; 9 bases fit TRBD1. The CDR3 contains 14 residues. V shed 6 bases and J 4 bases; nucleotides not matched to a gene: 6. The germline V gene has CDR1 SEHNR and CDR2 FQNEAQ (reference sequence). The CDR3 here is CASSRQGGGYGYTF. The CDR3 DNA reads TGTGCCAGCAGTCGACAGGGGGGCGGCTATGGCTACACCTTC.

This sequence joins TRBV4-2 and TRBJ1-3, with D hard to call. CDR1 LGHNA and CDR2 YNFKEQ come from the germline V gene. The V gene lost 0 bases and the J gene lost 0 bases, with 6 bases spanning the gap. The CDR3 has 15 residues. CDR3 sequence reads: CASSQDRISGNTIYF. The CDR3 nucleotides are TGTGCCAGCAGCCAAGATCGGATCTCTGGAAACACCATATATTTT.

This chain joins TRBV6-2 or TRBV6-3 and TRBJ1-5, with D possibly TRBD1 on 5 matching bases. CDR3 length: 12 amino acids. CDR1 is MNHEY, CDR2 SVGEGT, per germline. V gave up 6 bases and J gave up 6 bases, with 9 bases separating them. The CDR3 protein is CASSQRGQPQHF. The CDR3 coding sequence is TGTGCCAGCAGCCAAAGGGGTCAGCCCCAGCATTTT.